This entry lists 9 T cell receptor beta chains sequenced from one sample in a study of Graves' ophthalmopathy and Graves' hyperthyroidism. RNA transcripts served as template for amplifying TCR beta CDR3 sequences. RT-PCR was first run with HTBI primers, then multiplex PCR in a second round. TCRdb itself ran the multiplex PCR reads through MiXCR, one entry per CDR3 protein. This sample yields approximately 160,000 distinct CDR3 sequences, of which less than 45% are seen a single time; approximately 6.3% belongs to the top ten. The sequencing input was peripheral blood. These receptors all come from a woman in her forties with Graves' ophthalmopathy.

This clonotype was seen ten or more times. The chain links TRBV4-1 to TRBJ2-7; the match to TRBD1 covers 8 bases. Germline CDR1 and CDR2: MGHRA and YSYEKL. This CDR3 has 14 amino acids. V was pared by 1 base and J by 5 bases, with 4 bases of the junction left unmatched. CDR3 coding DNA: TGCGCCAGCAGCCAAGCAGGGGGCAGGGACGAGCAGTACTTC. Its translation: CASSQAGGRDEQYF.

This clonotype was found many times. The chain couples TRBV29-1 to TRBJ1-5, with 9 nucleotides matching TRBD1. V trimming: 6 bases; J trimming: 0 bases; junction bases outside the gene matches: 3. The CDR3 length is 14 residues. Germline V gives CDR1 SQVTM, CDR2 ANQGSEA. The CDR3 DNA follows: TGCAGCGTGCGGACAGGGGTTAGCAATCAGCCCCAGCATTTT. This encodes CSVRTGVSNQPQHF.

The rearrangement links TRBV12-3 or TRBV12-4 to TRBJ2-7, with 10 positions matching TRBD2. There are 14 residues in the CDR3. V was pared by 3 bases and J by 5 bases, with 4 bases of the junction left unmatched. Here the CDR3 reads CASSFMGTSDEQYF. Here the CDR3 DNA reads TGTGCCAGCAGTTTTATGGGGACTAGCGACGAGCAGTACTTC.

V is TRBV28 and J is TRBJ1-1; 7 bases fit TRBD1. The CDR3 consists of 15 residues. The germline CDR1 and CDR2 sequences are MDHEN and SYDVKM. V lost 6 bases, J lost 5 bases, and 12 bases stayed unmatched. CDR3 DNA: TGTGCCAGCAGGCCCAACAGGGGCTGGGGGACTGAAGCTTTCTTT. This codes for CASRPNRGWGTEAFF.

The chain links TRBV6-2 or TRBV6-3 to TRBJ1-5; D gene ambiguous. CDR1 is MNHEY, CDR2 SVGEGT, per germline. The CDR3 totals 14 residues. V lost 1 base, J lost 6 bases, and 10 bases lay in between. The CDR3: CASSYFKGGQPQHF. The CDR3 region has the DNA TGTGCCAGCAGTTACTTCAAGGGAGGTCAGCCCCAGCATTTT.

This clonotype was counted many times. The V call is TRBV14, the J call TRBJ1-2; maybe TRBD1 (5 bases). The germline V gene encodes CDR1 SGHDN and CDR2 FVKESK. The V and J ends lost 1 base and 5 bases respectively, with 11 bases between them. The CDR3 consists of 14 residues. CDR3 sequence: CASSQAPGPYGYTF. The DNA of the CDR3 is TGTGCCAGCAGCCAAGCGCCAGGGCCGTATGGCTACACCTTC. The complete variable domain, with remaining parts taken from reference TRBV14 and TRBJ1-2, reads EAGVTQFPSHSVIEKGQTVTLRCDPISGHDNLYWYRRVMGKEIKFLLHFVKESKQDESGMPNNRFLAERTGGTYSTLKVQPAELEDSGVYFCASSQAPGPYGYTFGSGTRLTVV.

The chain carries TRBV28 and TRBJ1-5; no clear D gene. V was cut by 6 bases and J by 6 bases, with 12 bases left in between. Germline V CDR1 and CDR2: MDHEN, SYDVKM. The CDR3 spans 13 residues. CDR3 region: CASSLGQTQPQHF. The CDR3 DNA reads TGTGCCAGCAGCTTAGGCCAGACTCAGCCCCAGCATTTT.

This clonotype was recorded only once. This chain connects TRBV7-8 to TRBJ2-7; TRBD1 aligns across 9 bases. J gave up 1 base and V 1 base, and 8 bases lay outside the gene matches. The CDR3 contains 17 residues. Germline CDR1 reads SGHVS; CDR2 reads FQNEAQ. The CDR3 reads CASSLGTTGGLSYEQYF. In nucleotides, the CDR3 is TGTGCCAGCAGCTTAGGGACGACAGGGGGACTTTCCTACGAGCAGTACTTC.

This clonotype came up many times. The CDR3 sequence: CASSWSGGRTEAFF. The CDR3 DNA is TGTGCCAGCAGTTGGTCCGGGGGGCGGACTGAAGCTTTCTTT. The chain carries TRBV6-5 and TRBJ1-1; a possible D gene is TRBD1 (6 bases). The CDR3 sequence is 14 residues long. Germline-derived CDR1 and CDR2 are MNHEY and SVGAGI. Trimming took off 4 bases at V and 5 bases at J, with 14 bases between the two ends.